One T cell receptor (beta chain) is described in this entry. Arm-PCR of CDR3 regions and iRepertoire HTBI primers were the basis on which TCR beta libraries were built. From the multiplex PCR reads, TCRdb called clonotypes with MiXCR, one entry per CDR3 protein. The sample consists of hundreds of thousands of distinct CDR3 sequences, 15% to 20% of them appearing once. Described time point: newly diagnosed GD, antithyroid drugs for less than 3 months. The TCR library was made from RNA that had been extracted from PBMCs in TRIzol. This sample was taken from a study of regulatory T cells in long-lasting Graves disease. This same sample was also part of a study on T cells in Graves' hyperthyroidism and ophthalmopathy.

The material was peripheral blood mononuclear cells (PBMCs), obtained at new diagnosis, from a patient treated with antithyroid drugs. This sequence was found in a man aged 18 to 30 with Graves disease.

Here the CDR3 DNA reads TGTGCCAGCAGGCCCTTTGCGGGAGCCAAAAACATTCAGTACTTC. Translation: CASRPFAGAKNIQYF. This chain uses TRBV27 with TRBJ2-4; D perhaps matches TRBD2 (5 bases). This CDR3 is 15 amino acids long. The V gene lost 6 bases and the J gene lost 0 bases, with 12 bases spanning the gap. Germline V lookup: CDR1 MNHEY, CDR2 SMNVEV (reference sequence).